This entry is about one TCR beta chain. This sample was taken from a study of early T cells in non-severe SARS-CoV-2 infection. V was pared by 7 bases and J by 6 bases, with 15 bases between. CDR3 length: 12 amino acids. Germline CDR1 is SQVTM and CDR2 is ANQGSEA. Molecules of cDNA were individually given unique molecular identifiers that were attached to them. TCRdb recomputed calls from the 5' RACE reads with MiXCR, one row per CDR3 protein. The table includes about 130,000 distinct CDR3 sequences, about 15% detected once. The clonotype originates from an adult who was a healthcare worker with PCR-confirmed SARS-CoV-2 infection or an uninfected control (not recorded which). Sequenced: whole blood. The chain links TRBV29-1 to TRBJ2-5, with a tentative D call TRBD1 (6 bases). CDR3 sequence: CSALVDRKTQYF. Written as DNA, the CDR3 is TGCAGCGCACTTGTCGACAGGAAGACCCAGTACTTC.